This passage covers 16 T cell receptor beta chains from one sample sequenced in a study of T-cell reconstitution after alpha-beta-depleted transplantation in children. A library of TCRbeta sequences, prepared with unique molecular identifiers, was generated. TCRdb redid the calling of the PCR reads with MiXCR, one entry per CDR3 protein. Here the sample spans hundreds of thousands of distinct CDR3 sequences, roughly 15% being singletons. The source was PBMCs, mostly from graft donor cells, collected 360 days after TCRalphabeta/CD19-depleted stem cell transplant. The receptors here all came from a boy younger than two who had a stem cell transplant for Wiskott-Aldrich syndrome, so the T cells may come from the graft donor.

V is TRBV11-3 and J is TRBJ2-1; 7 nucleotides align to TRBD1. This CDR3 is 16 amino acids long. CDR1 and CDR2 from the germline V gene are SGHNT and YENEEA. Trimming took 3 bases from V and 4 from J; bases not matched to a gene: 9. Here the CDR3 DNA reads TGTGCCAGCAGCTTCCGGGACAGTCCTACTTACAATGAGCAGTTCTTC. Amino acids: CASSFRDSPTYNEQFF.

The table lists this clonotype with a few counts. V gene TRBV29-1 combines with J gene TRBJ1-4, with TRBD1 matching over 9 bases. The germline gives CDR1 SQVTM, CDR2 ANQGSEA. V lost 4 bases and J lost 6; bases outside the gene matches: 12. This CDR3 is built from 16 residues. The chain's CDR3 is CSVAPTGGWGDEKLFF. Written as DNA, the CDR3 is TGCAGCGTTGCCCCCACAGGGGGCTGGGGAGATGAAAAACTGTTTTTT.

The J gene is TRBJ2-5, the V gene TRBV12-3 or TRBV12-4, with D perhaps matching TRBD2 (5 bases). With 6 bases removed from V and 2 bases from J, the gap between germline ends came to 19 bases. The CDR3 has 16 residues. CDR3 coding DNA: TGTGCCAGCAGACACCCCCCGGGGATGCGGCAAGAGACCCAGTACTTC. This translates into CASRHPPGMRQETQYF.

The CDR3 region has the DNA TGTGCCAGCAGTAGACGCCGAATTAGCGGGGGTACCCAAGAGACCCAGTACTTC. Protein: CASSRRRISGGTQETQYF. This chain links TRBV11-2 with TRBJ2-5; TRBD2 matches at 9 bases. The ends lost 6 bases at V and 1 base at J; junction bases unmatched: 15. The CDR3 consists of 18 residues. Germline V gene lookup returns CDR1 SGHAT and CDR2 FQNNGV.

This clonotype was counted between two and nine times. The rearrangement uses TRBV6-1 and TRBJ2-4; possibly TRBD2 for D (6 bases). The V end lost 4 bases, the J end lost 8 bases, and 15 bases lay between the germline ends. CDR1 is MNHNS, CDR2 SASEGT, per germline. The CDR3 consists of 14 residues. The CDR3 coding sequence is TGTGCCAGCAGTGCCCGGACTACCCGGGACATTCAGTACTTC. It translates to CASSARTTRDIQYF.

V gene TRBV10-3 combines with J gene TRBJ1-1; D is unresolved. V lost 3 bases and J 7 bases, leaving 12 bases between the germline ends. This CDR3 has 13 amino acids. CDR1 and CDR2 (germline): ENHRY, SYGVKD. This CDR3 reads CAISDGLLGEAFF. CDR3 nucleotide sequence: TGTGCCATCAGTGACGGACTCCTTGGTGAAGCTTTCTTT.

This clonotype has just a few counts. The CDR3 region has the DNA TGTGCCAGCAGCTTATTCAGGGGGGGGTACAATGAGCAGTTCTTC. Translation gives CASSLFRGGYNEQFF. V and J are TRBV7-8 and TRBJ2-1; D may correspond to TRBD1 or TRBD2 (7 bases each). Between the trimmed V and J ends, which lost 2 bases and 4 bases, there was a span of 12 bases. The CDR3 loop spans 15 amino acids. In germline, CDR1 is SGHVS, CDR2 FQNEAQ.

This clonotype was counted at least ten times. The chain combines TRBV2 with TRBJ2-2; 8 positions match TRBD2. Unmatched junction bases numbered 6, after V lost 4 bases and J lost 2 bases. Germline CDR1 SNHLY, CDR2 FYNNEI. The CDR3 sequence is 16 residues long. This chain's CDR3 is CASSASAGGNTGELFF. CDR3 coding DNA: TGTGCCAGCAGTGCTTCGGCGGGGGGAAACACCGGGGAGCTGTTTTTT.

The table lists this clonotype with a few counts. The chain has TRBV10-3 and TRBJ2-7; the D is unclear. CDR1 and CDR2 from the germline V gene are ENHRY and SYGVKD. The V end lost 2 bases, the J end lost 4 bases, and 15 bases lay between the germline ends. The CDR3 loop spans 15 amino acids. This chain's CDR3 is CAISEVTTEPYEQYF. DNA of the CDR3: TGTGCCATCAGTGAGGTAACGACGGAACCTTACGAGCAGTACTTC.

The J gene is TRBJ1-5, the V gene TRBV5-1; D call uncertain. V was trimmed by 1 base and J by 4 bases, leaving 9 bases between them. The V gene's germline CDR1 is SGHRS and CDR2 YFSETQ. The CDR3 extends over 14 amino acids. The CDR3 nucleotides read TGCGCCAGCAGCTTGAATTCCGGGAATCAGCCCCAGCATTTT. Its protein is CASSLNSGNQPQHF.

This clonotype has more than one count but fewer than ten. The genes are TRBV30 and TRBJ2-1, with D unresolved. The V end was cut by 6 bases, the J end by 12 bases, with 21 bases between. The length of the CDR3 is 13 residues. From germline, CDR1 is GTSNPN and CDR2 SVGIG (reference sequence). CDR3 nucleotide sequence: TGTGCCTGTAATACCCGCGATGGGCCCCGGCAGTTCTTC. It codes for CACNTRDGPRQFF.

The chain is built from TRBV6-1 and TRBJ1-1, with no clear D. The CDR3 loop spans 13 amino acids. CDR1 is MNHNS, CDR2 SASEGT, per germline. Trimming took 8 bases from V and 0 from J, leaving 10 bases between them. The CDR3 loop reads CASPSKLNTEAFF. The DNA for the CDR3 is TGTGCCAGCCCCTCCAAGTTGAACACTGAAGCTTTCTTT.

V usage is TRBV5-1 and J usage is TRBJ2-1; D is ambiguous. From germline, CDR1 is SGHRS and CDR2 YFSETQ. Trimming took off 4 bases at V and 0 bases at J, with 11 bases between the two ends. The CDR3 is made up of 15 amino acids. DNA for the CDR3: TGCGCCAGCAGCGTAAACTACCCCTCCTACAATGAGCAGTTCTTC. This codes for CASSVNYPSYNEQFF.

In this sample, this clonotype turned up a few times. The CDR3 nucleotides read TGCAGTGCTAGCCCAACCGCGACACCTGAGCAGTACTTC. It yields the protein CSASPTATPEQYF. The V and J genes are TRBV20-1 and TRBJ2-7, with unresolved D. V lost 3 bases and J lost 7, with 16 bases in between. Germline-derived CDR1 and CDR2 are DFQATT and SNEGSKA (reference sequence). The CDR3 spans 13 residues.

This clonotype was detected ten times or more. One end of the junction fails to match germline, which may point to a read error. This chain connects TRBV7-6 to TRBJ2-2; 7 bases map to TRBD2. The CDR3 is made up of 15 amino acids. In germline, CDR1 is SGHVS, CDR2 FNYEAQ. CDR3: CASSLAERVTGELFF. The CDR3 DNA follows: TGTGCCAGCAGCCTAGCGGAAAGGGTTACCGGGGAGCTGTTTTTT.

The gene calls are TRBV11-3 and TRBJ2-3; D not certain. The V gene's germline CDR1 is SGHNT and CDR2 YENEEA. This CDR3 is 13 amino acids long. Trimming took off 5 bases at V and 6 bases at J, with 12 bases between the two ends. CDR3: CASSPRPLDTQYF. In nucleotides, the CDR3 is TGTGCCAGCAGCCCACGACCCCTGGATACGCAGTATTTT.